This passage covers 29 T cell receptor beta chains from one sample sequenced in a study of blood T cell repertoires in COVID-19. Measured with immunoSEQ multiplex PCR; TCRdb has only the in-frame clones, and not every one. The repertoire has 150,000 or so clones, about 90% of them found once; the top ten carry more than 1.5%. The specimen sequenced was peripheral blood. Receptor source: a woman in her fifties or sixties with acute or convalescent COVID-19.

The J gene is TRBJ1-2, the V gene TRBV5-1; 9 nucleotides align to TRBD1. The CDR3 is 18 amino acids. V dropped 0 bases and J dropped 2; count of bases not matched to a gene: 11. CDR1 is SGHRS and CDR2 is YFSETQ in the germline V gene. CDR3 sequence (DNA): TGCGCCAGCAGCTTGGTGATCCGGGACAGGGAGCGAAACTATGGCTACACCTTC. Translated, it gives CASSLVIRDRERNYGYTF.

The J gene is TRBJ1-2, the V gene TRBV9; perhaps TRBD1 as D (6 bases). The CDR3 spans 15 residues. The V and J ends lost 3 bases and 4 bases respectively, with 16 bases between them. Germline V gene sequence: CDR1 SGDLS, CDR2 YYNGEE. CDR3 sequence: CASSGQQQGGYGYTF. The CDR3, as DNA: TGTGCCAGCAGCGGCCAACAACAGGGTGGCTATGGCTACACCTTC.

This clone has a handful of counts. The V and J genes are TRBV7-3 and TRBJ2-2; 7 positions agree with TRBD1. Looked up from germline, CDR1 is SGHTA and CDR2 is FQGTGA. After removal of 9 bases from V and 4 bases from J, the junction contained 11 bases not matched to a gene. This CDR3 is 15 amino acids long. This chain's CDR3 is CASSLRSGGTGELFF. In nucleotides, the CDR3 is TGTGCCAGTTCCCTTCGATCAGGGGGCACCGGGGAGCTGTTTTTT. The whole variable domain, filled in from reference TRBV7-3 and TRBJ2-2, reads GAGVSQTPSNKVTEKGKYVELRCDPISGHTALYWYRQSLGQGPEFLIYFQGTGAADDSGLPNDRFFAVRPEGSVSTLKIQRTERGDSAVYLCASSLRSGGTGELFFGEGSRLTVL.

This chain uses TRBV5-6 with TRBJ1-1; D remains unclear. CDR1 and CDR2 from the germline V gene are SGHDT and YYEEEE. CDR3 length: 15 amino acids. Deletions cut 2 bases from V and 0 bases from J, with 11 bases between. The CDR3 sequence: CASSLSRGMNTEAFF. In DNA, the CDR3 is TGTGCCAGCAGCTTAAGCAGAGGCATGAACACTGAAGCTTTCTTT.

This chain uses TRBV9 with TRBJ2-1; 7 nucleotides agree with TRBD2. With V trimmed by 0 bases and J by 7 bases, 16 bases remained unmatched. Germline CDR1 is SGDLS and CDR2 is YYNGEE. The CDR3 length is 18 residues. The CDR3 region is CASSVGIGAGVIGNEQFF. The CDR3 coding sequence is TGTGCCAGCAGCGTAGGGATTGGGGCGGGGGTGATTGGTAATGAGCAGTTCTTC. The full variable domain, in which reference TRBV9 and TRBJ2-1 provide the parts outside the CDR3, is DSGVTQTPKHLITATGQRVTLRCSPRSGDLSVYWYQQSLDQGLQFLIQYYNGEERAKGNILERFSAQQFPDLHSELNLSSLELGDSALYFCASSVGIGAGVIGNEQFFGPGTRLTVL.

This rearrangement joins TRBV12-5 to TRBJ2-5; no firm D call. The germline V and J ends were trimmed by 1 base and 5 bases, with 8 bases remaining between them. From germline, CDR1 is LGHNT and CDR2 FRNRAP. The CDR3 is made up of 13 amino acids. Here the CDR3 reads CASGLGTGETQYF. In DNA, the CDR3 is TGTGCTAGTGGTTTGGGTACCGGTGAGACCCAGTACTTC.

The rearrangement links TRBV6-5 to TRBJ1-6, with TRBD1 matching 9 bases. There are 15 residues in the CDR3. From germline, CDR1 is MNHEY and CDR2 SVGAGI. J gave up 2 bases and V 5 bases, and 1 base lay outside the gene matches. CDR3 DNA sequence: TGTGCCAGCAGTCGACAGGGGGCCTATAATTCACCCCTCCACTTT. This translates into CASSRQGAYNSPLHF.

The gene calls are TRBV6-1 and TRBJ2-1; unclear D gene. V lost 10 bases and J lost 6, with 16 bases in between. Germline CDR1 reads MNHNS; CDR2 reads SASEGT. This CDR3 is 13 amino acids long. The CDR3 region has the DNA TGTGCCACAATCAATAACCCGGGCAATGAGCAGTTCTTC. This translates into CATINNPGNEQFF.

The V gene is TRBV6-6, the J gene TRBJ1-2; 9 bases align to TRBD1. Losses at the gene ends were 6 bases for V and 1 base for J; bases not matched to a gene: 6. The CDR3 contains 15 residues. The V gene's germline CDR1 is MNHNY and CDR2 SVGAGI (reference sequence). Written as DNA, the CDR3 is TGTGCCAGCAGAACCGGGACAGGGAGTAACTATGGCTACACCTTC. This translates into CASRTGTGSNYGYTF.

The genes are TRBV7-9 and TRBJ2-1; 16 nucleotides agree with TRBD2. The CDR3 totals 18 residues. The V segment lost 5 bases and the J segment 1 base; nucleotides outside the gene matches: 5. The germline V gene has CDR1 SEHNR and CDR2 FQNEAQ (reference sequence). In nucleotides, the CDR3 is TGTGCCAGCAGCCCGGGACTAGCGGGGGGGAATTCCTACAATGAGCAGTTCTTC. It translates to CASSPGLAGGNSYNEQFF.

This sequence joins TRBV24-1 and TRBJ2-7; tentatively, D is TRBD1 (6 bases). CDR3 length equals 16 residues. Germline V lookup: CDR1 KGHDR, CDR2 SFDVKD. V was cut by 3 bases and J by 3 bases, with 17 bases left in between. The CDR3 loop reads CATSDPQSRDIYEQYF. In nucleotides, the CDR3 is TGTGCCACCAGTGATCCTCAATCCCGGGACATCTACGAGCAGTACTTC.

The V gene is TRBV3-1 (or the pseudogene TRBV3-2), the J gene TRBJ1-2, with 9 bases matching TRBD1. V shed 4 bases and J 3 bases; nucleotides not matched to a gene: 6. The CDR3 spans 15 residues. The V gene's germline CDR1 is LGHDT and CDR2 YNNKEL (reference sequence). In DNA, the CDR3 is TGTGCCAGCAGCCTGAGGGGACAGGGTGACTATGGCTACACCTTC. Encoded protein: CASSLRGQGDYGYTF.

This chain uses TRBV5-4 with TRBJ1-2; 8 bases fit TRBD1. From germline, CDR1 is SGHNT and CDR2 YYREEE (reference sequence). This CDR3 region has 15 residues. Trimming took 0 bases from V and 4 from J; bases not matched to a gene: 5. CDR3 sequence: CASSLEGQALYGYTF. For the CDR3, the DNA is TGTGCCAGCAGCTTGGAGGGACAGGCCCTCTATGGCTACACCTTC.

The chain couples TRBV10-3 to TRBJ1-1, with 12 bases that match TRBD1. J lost 7 bases, V lost 9 bases, and 9 bases had no gene match. The length of the CDR3 is 14 residues. Germline assignment: CDR1 ENHRY and CDR2 SYGVKD. DNA of the CDR3: TGTGCCATAAAGGGGACAGGGGGCGGCGGTGAAGCTTTCTTT. This translates into CAIKGTGGGGEAFF.

The V call is TRBV18, the J call TRBJ2-6, with 8 bases that match TRBD1. Germline CDR1 and CDR2: KGHSH and LQKENI. This CDR3 is built from 18 residues. Losses at the gene ends were 5 bases for V and 0 bases for J; bases not matched to a gene: 9. CDR3 DNA: TGTGCCAGCTCAAGGTTCGGCCAGGGGGCCTCTGGGGCCAACGTCCTGACTTTC. As protein: CASSRFGQGASGANVLTF.

The rearrangement joins TRBV19 to TRBJ1-1; the D is unclear. This CDR3 has 15 residues. Trimming removed 3 bases at V and 6 bases at J, with 17 bases between. The germline V gene has CDR1 LNHDA and CDR2 SQIVND (reference sequence). CDR3 in amino acids: CASSMRPRGSSEAFF. The CDR3 bases are TGTGCCAGTAGTATGAGGCCAAGAGGGTCCTCTGAAGCTTTCTTT.

J is TRBJ1-5 and V is TRBV27; 8 bases are shared with TRBD1. This CDR3 region has 14 residues. Germline-derived CDR1 and CDR2 are MNHEY and SMNVEV (reference sequence). Losses at the gene ends were 6 bases for V and 6 bases for J; bases not matched to a gene: 7. This CDR3 is CASRAGGAGQPQHF. CDR3 DNA sequence: TGTGCCAGCAGGGCAGGGGGCGCGGGTCAGCCCCAGCATTTT.

The chain has TRBV24-1 and TRBJ2-7; 7 bases map to TRBD1. Germline V lookup: CDR1 KGHDR, CDR2 SFDVKD. After removal of 9 bases from V and 6 bases from J, the junction contained 10 bases not matched to a gene. CDR3 size: 13 residues. The DNA of the CDR3 is TGTGCCACCCTTGACAGGGTCGTCTCCGAGCAGTACTTC. Translating gives CATLDRVVSEQYF.

This clone was picked up one time. This chain connects TRBV5-1 to TRBJ2-1; weak D call: TRBD1 (5 bases). In germline, CDR1 is SGHRS, CDR2 YFSETQ. The CDR3 totals 13 residues. Trimming left V 4 bases short and J 5 bases short, with 10 bases between. The CDR3 DNA sequence: TGCGCCAGCAGCATGGACACGAACAATGAGCAGTTCTTC. This codes for CASSMDTNNEQFF.

The gene calls are TRBV5-1 and TRBJ1-3; 7 bases fit TRBD1. The CDR3 sequence is 13 residues long. J lost 9 bases, V lost 3 bases, and 6 bases had no gene match. Germline V gene lookup returns CDR1 SGHRS and CDR2 YFSETQ. The CDR3 is CASSSMTGTTIYF. In DNA, the CDR3 is TGCGCCAGCAGCTCCATGACAGGGACCACCATATATTTT.

This rearrangement joins TRBV11-3 to TRBJ2-4; 8 nucleotides align to TRBD1. CDR3 length equals 13 residues. Trimming at V came to 5 bases and at J to 6 bases, leaving 3 bases not matched to a gene. The germline V gene has CDR1 SGHNT and CDR2 YENEEA. CDR3 in DNA: TGTGCCAGCAGCCAGGGGACAGGAAACATTCAGTACTTC. Protein product: CASSQGTGNIQYF.

The rearrangement joins TRBV5-1 to TRBJ2-3, with D possibly matching TRBD2 (5 bases). CDR1 and CDR2 from the germline V gene are SGHRS and YFSETQ. The CDR3 runs 12 residues. V lost 2 bases and J lost 4, with 5 bases in between. CDR3 in amino acids: CASSLLADTQYF. The DNA for the CDR3 is TGCGCCAGCAGCTTACTAGCAGATACGCAGTATTTT.

Comment on this clone: The sample has other DNA sequences that encode this CDR3 too. The chain has TRBV5-1 and TRBJ2-7; 10 bases align to TRBD1. Germline values: CDR1 SGHRS, CDR2 YFSETQ. This CDR3 spans 14 amino acids. V lost 4 bases to trimming and J lost 6 bases; unmatched junction nucleotides: 7. CDR3 DNA sequence: TGCGCCAGCAGCCTCAGACAGGGGGCAGGCGAGCAGTACTTC. This codes for CASSLRQGAGEQYF.

The V gene is TRBV7-2, the J gene TRBJ2-7; D is unclear. V was shortened by 2 bases and J by 4 bases, with 15 bases between the two germline ends. Germline V lookup: CDR1 SGHTA, CDR2 FQGNSA. This CDR3 has 15 residues. CDR3 amino acids: CASSLSTLQRYEQYF. DNA for the CDR3: TGTGCCAGCAGCTTAAGTACACTACAACGATACGAGCAGTACTTC.

This clone was recorded a few times. The J gene is TRBJ1-2, the V gene TRBV5-5; 8 bases align to TRBD1. The V and J ends lost 0 bases and 4 bases, in that order; junction bases with no gene match: 8. From germline, CDR1 is SGHKS and CDR2 YYEKEE (reference sequence). The CDR3 runs 16 residues. CDR3 in amino acids: CASSLGPRGQAYGYTF. DNA for the CDR3: TGTGCCAGCAGCTTGGGACCCAGGGGGCAGGCCTATGGCTACACCTTC. Together with reference TRBV5-5 and TRBJ1-2, the CDR3 gives the full variable domain: DAGVTQSPTHLIKTRGQQVTLRCSPISGHKSVSWYQQVLGQGPQFIFQYYEKEERGRGNFPDRFSARQFPNYSSELNVNALLLGDSALYLCASSLGPRGQAYGYTFGSGTRLTVV.

The chain joins TRBV7-9 to TRBJ2-7, with 10 nucleotides matching TRBD1. V shed 6 bases, J shed 1 base, and the junction held 6 bases outside the gene matches. Germline V gene data show CDR1 as SEHNR and CDR2 as FQNEAQ (reference sequence). CDR3 length equals 15 residues. The CDR3 DNA reads as TGTGCCAGCAGTCCCGGGACAGGGGCATCCTACGAGCAGTACTTC. Amino acids: CASSPGTGASYEQYF.

The chain carries TRBV24-1 and TRBJ1-2; D unresolved. CDR3 length: 13 residues. Germline CDR1 reads KGHDR; CDR2 reads SFDVKD. V lost 1 base, J lost 8 bases, and 10 bases lay in between. The CDR3 DNA sequence: TGTGCCACCAGTGATTTAAGCGTAGGAGGCTACACCTTC. This translates into CATSDLSVGGYTF.

This chain connects TRBV30 to TRBJ1-3, with a weak D call TRBD1 (6 bases). Germline V lookup: CDR1 GTSNPN, CDR2 SVGIG (reference sequence). This CDR3 comprises 18 residues. V dropped 3 bases and J dropped 0 bases, with 21 bases sitting between them. The CDR3 sequence is CAWSETGPYLGSGNTIYF. DNA of the CDR3: TGTGCCTGGAGCGAGACAGGACCCTACCTTGGCTCTGGAAACACCATATATTTT.

The V gene is TRBV7-3, the J gene TRBJ2-1; perhaps TRBD2 as D (7 bases). Trimming pared 4 bases from V and 2 bases from J, leaving 12 bases between. CDR3 size: 15 residues. Germline values: CDR1 SGHTA, CDR2 FQGTGA. DNA for the CDR3: TGTGCCAGCAGCTCCAAGGGGGGGCCCTACAATGAGCAGTTCTTC. This translates into CASSSKGGPYNEQFF.